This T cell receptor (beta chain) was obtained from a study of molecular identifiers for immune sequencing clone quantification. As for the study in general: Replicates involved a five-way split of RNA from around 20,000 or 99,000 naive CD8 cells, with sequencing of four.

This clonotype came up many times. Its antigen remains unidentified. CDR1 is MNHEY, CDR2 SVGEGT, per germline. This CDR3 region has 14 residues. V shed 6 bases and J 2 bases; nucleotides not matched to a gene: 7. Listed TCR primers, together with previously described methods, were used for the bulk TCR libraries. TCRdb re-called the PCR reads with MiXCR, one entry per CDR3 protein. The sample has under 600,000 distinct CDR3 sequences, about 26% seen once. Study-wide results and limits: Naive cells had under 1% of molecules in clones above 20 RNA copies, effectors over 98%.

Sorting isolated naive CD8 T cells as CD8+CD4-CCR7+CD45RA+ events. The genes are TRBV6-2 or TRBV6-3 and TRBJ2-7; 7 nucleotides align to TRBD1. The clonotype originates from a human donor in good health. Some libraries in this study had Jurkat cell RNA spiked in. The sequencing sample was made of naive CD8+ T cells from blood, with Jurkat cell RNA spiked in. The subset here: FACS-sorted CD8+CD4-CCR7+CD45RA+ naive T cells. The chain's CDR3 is CASSYSGQPYEQYF. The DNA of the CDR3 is TGTGCCAGCAGCTATTCGGGACAGCCCTACGAGCAGTACTTC.